This T cell receptor beta chain is drawn from a study of cytomegalovirus exposure and HLA in healthy donors (dated by TCRdb to between 2016 and 2019). Study-level background: An earlier analysis of 587 of the donors reported about 260 Gb of sequence data and approximately 120 million unique TCR beta sequences obtained from approximately 180 million T cells. Approximately 310 gigabases of sequencing data and approximately 93 million unique TCR sequences were included in an early release covering around 600 HLA-typed donors. The genetic ancestry cluster associated with self-reported Caucasian donors included 70% to 85% of the 300 to 400 genotyped donors. The study was designed to test whether signatures of past pathogen exposure could be identified by cataloging public T cell receptors. The study profiled the T cell repertoires of hundreds of subjects by immunosequencing and related them to cytomegalovirus serostatus. A separate validation cohort of over a hundred different subjects was used in addition to the approximately 700-subject first cohort. The study combined high-throughput TCR immunosequencing, statistical association of individual TCRs with disease status, and machine learning to predict cytomegalovirus infection status. A later analysis re-analyzed previously published TCR beta repertoires from 666 donors and added high-resolution HLA genotyping to study TCR occurrence patterns. Rather than using new phenotypic data, the later analysis identified candidate immune exposures from TCR beta sequences and from how often those sequences occurred across donors. An earlier analysis of around 580 of the donors used high-throughput TCR beta sequencing to judge whether each TCR beta V gene segment behaved as functional or pseudogenic. Alongside the repertoire data, information on donor age, sex, ethnicity and CMV serostatus was compiled. In a later genetic analysis, genome-wide SNP genotypes for about three fifths of the 666 donors were used, and that subset was treated as a discovery cohort. Every discovery cohort repertoire had been produced on one sequencing platform. HLA typing covered class I and class II loci at four-digit resolution. Typing coverage varied by locus: 629-630 donors for A, B, C, DRB1 and DQB1; around 560 for DQA1; more than 600 for DPA1; around 490 for DPB1. Roughly 5 DR-DQ haplotypes were handled as single units for association and clustering, since linkage in the cohort was strong. Among 398 genotyped donors of the cohort, an average of roughly 240,000 unique TCR beta nucleotide sequences were sequenced per donor, roughly a sixth of them non-productive. Broad study findings and their caveats: A group of highly shared sequence variants was considered likely to be a technical artifact of the sequencing pipeline. For the cohort, immune exposure information was limited to CMV serostatus. In a later analysis, most CMV-associated TCR beta chains were found to appear HLA-restricted, with HLA associations seemingly driven largely by CMV exposure. A further reported finding was that TCR beta sequences accurately predicted the HLA-A and HLA-B alleles for most subjects in the first cohort. In vitro tests confirmed that a few of the cytomegalovirus-associated TCR beta chains recognize cytomegalovirus antigens. HLA typing was unavailable for some donors at each locus, so association tests used only the typed subset. Presence/absence analyses assumed roughly uniform sequencing depth across donors, an assumption that may not hold. A later analysis reported that several top co-occurrence clusters appeared linked to parvovirus B19, influenza, CMV and Epstein-Barr virus. Some IMGT-functional V segments, including TRBV6-2 and TRBV6-3, could not be distinguished by the 87-base-pair reads and were therefore excluded. The earlier analysis of almost 600 of the donors excluded 15 to 20 rarely observed V segments, including chromosome 9 orphons, because counts were too low. The authors suggested that the approach could potentially be extended to other disease states and immunological phenotypes. Cytomegalovirus status was reported to be diagnosed by the classifier with high specificity and sensitivity in both the original and validation cohorts. A total of roughly 160 TCR beta chains were listed by the study as associated with cytomegalovirus. When HLA alleles, especially DR and DQ, strongly co-occurred, TCR associations were difficult to assign to individual alleles. Linkage disequilibrium might explain the correlated functional status among segregating V segments, but an unknown experimental factor could not be ruled out. An earlier analysis of 587 of the donors showed that most TCR beta V segments appeared in productive rearrangements either about 87% or about 30% of the time, which broadly matched IMGT annotations. In a later analysis, the rate of TCR association differed among HLA loci, with DRB1 alleles having the most associated TCRs and HLA-C alleles having the fewest. Most TCR sequences were observed very rarely across donors, whereas some public TCRs were present in many individuals. This cohort had only TCR beta chains sequenced, and the lack of alpha or paired-chain data limited which features could be detected. V-gene and J-gene trimming of TCR beta chains was associated with a missense DCLRE1C variant in a later genetic analysis, and the association was replicated in an independent cohort. According to a later genetic analysis, donors in an Asian-associated ancestry cluster had fewer N-insertions in productive TCRs than the roughly 700-donor mean. At a false discovery rate of 0.05, a later analysis linked some 18,000 TCR beta sequences to specific HLA alleles. In a later analysis, HLA-associated TCR beta chains showed more clonal expansion and lower generation probabilities than non-associated chains that were equally common.

V is trimmed back by 7 bases and J by 4 bases, and the junction contains 6 bases that no gene match accounts for. The CDR3 numbers 14 residues from cysteine through phenylalanine. Just the 42-base CDR3 DNA is kept, in frame starting at base 1. From a lookup of the germline V gene, CDR1 and CDR2 are ENHRY and SYGVKD. This clone was found a few times. Its antigen remains unidentified. No much larger clone is present one base from it, and per-base qualities are unavailable. Libraries were constructed by the immunoSEQ multiplex PCR assay. A mixture of 60 forward primers for TCR Vbeta segments and 13 reverse primers for TCR Jbeta segments was used in the multiplex PCR. The CDR3 region of rearranged TCR beta genes was amplified from genomic DNA by a multiplex PCR assay. The Illumina HiSeq System was used to sequence the amplified TCR beta libraries as 87-base-pair reads. Regarding the original processing steps: A later analysis counted about 82 million unique TCR beta chains across the 600 to 850 repertoires, and around 12 million of these chains were shared by at least two donors. To remove PCR and sequencing errors, raw reads were error-corrected and collapsed into unique sequences using a nearest-neighbor algorithm that merged closely related sequences. V, D and J gene segments were assigned by aligning CDR3 sequences to IMGT reference sequences. For a sequence to be retained, a match of at least six nucleotides was required to both a V gene segment and a J gene segment. Rearrangements were classified as productive when the CDR3 lacked stop codons and remained in frame with V and J, and all other rearrangements were classified as non-productive. Following IMGT convention, CDR3 was defined as the stretch from the second conserved V-encoded cysteine to the conserved J-encoded phenylalanine. The earlier analysis of 587 of the donors excluded any sequence lacking an unambiguous match to a single V gene segment. In an earlier analysis of 587 of the donors, V segments were called functional above 56.7% productive rearrangements and were called segregating when the between-donor standard deviation exceeded 5%. To diagnose cytomegalovirus status from the catalog of TCR beta chain sequences, a statistical classification framework was built. In a later analysis, TCR nucleotide sequences were compared against IMGT/GENE-DB human TR gene sequences so that V and J genes could be assigned. In a later analysis, CDR3 sequences and most-parsimonious VDJ recombination scenarios were assigned using the TCRdist pipeline. In a later analysis, every TCR beta chain was defined by the combination of its CDR3 amino acid sequence and its V-gene family, and reads without a unique V-gene family were dropped. A later analysis removed roughly 590 highly shared, low-generation-probability nucleotide sequences to deal with suspected cross-contamination and a sequencing artifact. A later analysis calculated a clonal expansion index for each public chain from normalized within-repertoire ranks of inferred template counts. In a later analysis, generation probabilities were computed with a VDJ recombination model fitted to out-of-frame rearrangements, and the resulting probabilities were checked against IGoR. In a later analysis, hypergeometric tests were used to score TCR-TCR, TCR-HLA and TCR-CMV co-occurrence, with a repertoire-size bias correction applied to TCR pairs. In a later analysis, false discovery rates were estimated by permuting HLA or CMV assignments 20 times. In a later analysis, co-occurring TCRs were grouped with DBSCAN, and TCRdist sequence similarity was added when clustering was performed within HLA-allele-positive subsets. For co-occurrence clustering, repertoires with fewer than 30,000 or more than 120,000 public chains were excluded, along with four or five repertoires with anomalous nucleotide sharing. TCRdb obtained this table from immuneACCESS and retained in-frame rearrangements with V and J assigned. These tables miss some clones; where compared with another copy, unresolved V genes account for less than half of the shortfall, and the remainder is unexplained. D and trimming were read from the DNA, whereas the V and J calls and clone size are those reported in that table. For this sample the table gives about 200,000 clones, of which under 70% were detected only once. 2.5% to 3% of the sample is in the top ten clones.

The cohort was made up of 500 to 800 healthy bone marrow donors. All cohort members were sampled while nominally healthy, although unrecorded immune exposures were likely present. The donor was CMV seropositive and belonged to the group of more than 250 seropositive cohort members. A peripheral blood sample was collected from each donor, and TCR beta sequencing was performed on peripheral blood mononuclear cells. Genomic DNA was extracted from the blood cell samples with the Qiagen DNeasy Blood Extraction Kit. The receptor comes from a man aged 35-49 years in good health and CMV-seropositive. Sequenced input: PBMCs. The chain couples TRBV10-3 to TRBJ2-3, and TRBD2 matches 9 of the central bases. The CDR3 protein is CAITAGGPADTQYF. The DNA sequence reads TGTGCCATCACGGCGGGGGGGCCCGCAGATACGCAGTATTTT.